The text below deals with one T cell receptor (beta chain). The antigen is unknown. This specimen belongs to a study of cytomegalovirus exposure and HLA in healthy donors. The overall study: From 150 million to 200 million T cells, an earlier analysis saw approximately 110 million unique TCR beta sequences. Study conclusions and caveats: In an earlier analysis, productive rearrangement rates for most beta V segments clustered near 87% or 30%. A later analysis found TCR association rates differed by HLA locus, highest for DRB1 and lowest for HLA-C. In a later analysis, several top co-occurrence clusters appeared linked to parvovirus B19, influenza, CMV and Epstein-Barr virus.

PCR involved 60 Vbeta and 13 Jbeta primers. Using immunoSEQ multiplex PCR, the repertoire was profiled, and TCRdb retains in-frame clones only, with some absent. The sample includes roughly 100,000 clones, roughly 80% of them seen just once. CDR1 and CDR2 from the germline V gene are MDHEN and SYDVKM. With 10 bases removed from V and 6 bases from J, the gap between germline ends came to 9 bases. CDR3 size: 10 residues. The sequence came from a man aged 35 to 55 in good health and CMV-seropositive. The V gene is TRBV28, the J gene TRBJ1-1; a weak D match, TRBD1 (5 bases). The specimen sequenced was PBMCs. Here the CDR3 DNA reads TGTGCCACCTCAGGGTCTGAAGCTTTCTTT. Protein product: CATSGSEAFF.